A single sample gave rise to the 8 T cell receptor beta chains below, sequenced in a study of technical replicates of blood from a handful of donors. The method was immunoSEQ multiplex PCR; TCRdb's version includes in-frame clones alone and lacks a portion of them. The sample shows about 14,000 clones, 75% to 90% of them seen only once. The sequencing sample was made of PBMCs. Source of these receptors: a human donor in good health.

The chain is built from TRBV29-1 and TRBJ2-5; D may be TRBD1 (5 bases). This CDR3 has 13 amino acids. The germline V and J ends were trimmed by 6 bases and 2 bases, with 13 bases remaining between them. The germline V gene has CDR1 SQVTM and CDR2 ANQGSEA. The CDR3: CSVVGAEQETQYF. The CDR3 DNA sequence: TGCAGCGTGGTAGGGGCAGAACAAGAGACCCAGTACTTC.

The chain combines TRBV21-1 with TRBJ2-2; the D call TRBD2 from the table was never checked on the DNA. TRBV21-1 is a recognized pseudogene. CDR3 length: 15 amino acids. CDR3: CASSNQAPGTGELFF. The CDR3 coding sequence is TGTGCCAGCAGCAACCAGGCCCCGGGGACCGGGGAGCTGTTTTTT.

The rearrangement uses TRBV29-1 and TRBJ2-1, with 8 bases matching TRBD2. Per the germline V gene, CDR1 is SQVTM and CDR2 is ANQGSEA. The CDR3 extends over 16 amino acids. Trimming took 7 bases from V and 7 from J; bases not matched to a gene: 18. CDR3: CSARSLPGLGWNEQFF. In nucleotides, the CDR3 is TGCAGCGCAAGATCGCTTCCGGGACTAGGGTGGAATGAGCAGTTCTTC.

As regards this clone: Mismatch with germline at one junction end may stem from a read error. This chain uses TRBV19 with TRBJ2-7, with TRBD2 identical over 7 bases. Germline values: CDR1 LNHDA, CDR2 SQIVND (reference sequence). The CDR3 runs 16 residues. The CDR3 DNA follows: TGTGCCAGTAGTATAGAGTTGGGGACTATCTCCCACGAGCAGTACTTC. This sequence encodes CASSIELGTISHEQYF.

The CDR3 sequence: CASSMVRAGEETQYF. DNA of the CDR3: TGTGCCAGTAGTATGGTGAGGGCGGGGGAAGAGACCCAGTACTTC. This chain joins TRBV19 and TRBJ2-5, with 7 bases fitting TRBD2. The germline CDR1 and CDR2 sequences are LNHDA and SQIVND (reference sequence). This CDR3 spans 15 amino acids. Trimming took 3 bases from V and 3 from J; bases not matched to a gene: 7.

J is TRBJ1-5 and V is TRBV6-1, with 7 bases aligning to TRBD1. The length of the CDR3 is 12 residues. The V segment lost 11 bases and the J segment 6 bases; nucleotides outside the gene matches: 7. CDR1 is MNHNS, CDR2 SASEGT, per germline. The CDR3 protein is CACTGDSQPQHF. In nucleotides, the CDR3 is TGTGCCTGTACAGGGGACTCTCAGCCCCAGCATTTT.

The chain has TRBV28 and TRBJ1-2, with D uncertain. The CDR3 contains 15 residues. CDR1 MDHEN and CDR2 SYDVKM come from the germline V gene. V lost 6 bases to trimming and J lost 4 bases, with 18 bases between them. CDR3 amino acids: CASSRGGQLAYGYTF. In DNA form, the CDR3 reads TGTGCCAGCAGCCGCGGAGGGCAACTTGCCTATGGCTACACCTTC.

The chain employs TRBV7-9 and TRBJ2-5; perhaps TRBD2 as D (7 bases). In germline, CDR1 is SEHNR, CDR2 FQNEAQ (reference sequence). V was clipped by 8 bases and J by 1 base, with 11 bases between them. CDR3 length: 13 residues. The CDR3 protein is CASSRGAQETQYF. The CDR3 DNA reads TGTGCCAGCTCCCGGGGGGCCCAAGAGACCCAGTACTTC.